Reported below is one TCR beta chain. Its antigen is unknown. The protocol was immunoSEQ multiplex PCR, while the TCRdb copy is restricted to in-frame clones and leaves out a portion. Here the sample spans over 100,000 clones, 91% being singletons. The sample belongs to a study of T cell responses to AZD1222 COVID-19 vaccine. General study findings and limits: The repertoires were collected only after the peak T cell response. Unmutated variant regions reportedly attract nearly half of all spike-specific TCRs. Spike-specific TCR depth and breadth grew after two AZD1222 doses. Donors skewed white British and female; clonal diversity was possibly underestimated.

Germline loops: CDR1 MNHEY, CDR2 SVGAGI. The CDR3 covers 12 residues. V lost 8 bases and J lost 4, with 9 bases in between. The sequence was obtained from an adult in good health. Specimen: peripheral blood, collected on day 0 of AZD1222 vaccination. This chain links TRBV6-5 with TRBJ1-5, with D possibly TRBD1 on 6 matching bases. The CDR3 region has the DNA TGTGCCAGCCGGCAGGGGAATCAGCCCCAGCATTTT. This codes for CASRQGNQPQHF.